These 23 T cell receptor beta chains came from one sample sequenced in a study of T-cell reconstitution after alpha-beta-depleted transplantation in children. Using unique molecular identifiers, the investigators prepared the TCRbeta library. In TCRdb, the PCR reads were re-called with MiXCR into one record per CDR3 protein. This table holds hundreds of thousands of distinct CDR3 sequences, about 18% found once. This sample comprised PBMCs from the stem cell graft donor, obtained from the stem cell graft. The origin of the receptors is a human donor who donated a stem cell graft to a child with acute lymphoblastic leukemia.

This clonotype has a handful of counts. This chain joins TRBV7-6 and TRBJ2-3; D is possibly TRBD2 (6 bases). Trimming left V 1 base short and J 1 base short, with 12 bases between. Germline lookup yields CDR1 SGHVS and CDR2 FNYEAQ. This CDR3 is built from 16 residues. The DNA of the CDR3 is TGTGCCAGCAGCTTAGTGGGGCGGGACCGCACAGATACGCAGTATTTT. Translation gives CASSLVGRDRTDTQYF.

This clonotype has a handful of counts. The CDR3 nucleotides read TGTGCCAGCAGCTTAGCGGTGTGGGCGGGGTACAATGAGCAGTTCTTC. Amino acid sequence: CASSLAVWAGYNEQFF. The chain has TRBV7-8 and TRBJ2-1; perhaps TRBD2 as D (6 bases). The CDR3 extends over 16 amino acids. Germline V lookup: CDR1 SGHVS, CDR2 FQNEAQ. Trimming pared 0 bases from V and 4 bases from J, leaving 13 bases between. Combining the CDR3 with reference TRBV7-8 and TRBJ2-1 gives the whole variable domain GAGVSQSPRYKVAKRGQDVALRCDPISGHVSLFWYQQALGQGPEFLTYFQNEAQLDKSGLPSDRFFAERPEGSVSTLKIQRTQQEDSAVYLCASSLAVWAGYNEQFFGPGTRLTVL.

The CDR3 bases are TGTGCCAGCCGCCGGAGACCCGGGGATGAAAAACTGTTTTTT. Translated: CASRRRPGDEKLFF. The chain combines TRBV18 with TRBJ1-4; the D is unclear. V lost 8 bases to trimming and J lost 6 bases, with 16 bases between them. The germline CDR1 and CDR2 sequences are KGHSH and LQKENI. The length of the CDR3 is 14 residues.

This clonotype was recorded at least ten times. This sequence joins TRBV4-1 and TRBJ2-1, with D possibly TRBD2 on 6 matching bases. V was cut by 1 base and J by 5 bases, with 15 bases left in between. CDR3 length: 16 residues. Per germline, CDR1 MGHRA and CDR2 YSYEKL. The CDR3: CASSQVSLGGNNEQFF. The DNA of the CDR3 is TGCGCCAGCAGCCAAGTATCCCTAGGAGGGAACAATGAGCAGTTCTTC.

The V gene is TRBV20-1, the J gene TRBJ2-1; 8 bases agree with TRBD2. The CDR3 has 16 amino acids. CDR1 is DFQATT and CDR2 is SNEGSKA in the germline V gene (reference sequence). V shed 6 bases, J shed 0 bases, and the junction held 10 bases outside the gene matches. The CDR3 loop reads CSAPTATSGSYNEQFF. The CDR3 region has the DNA TGCAGTGCCCCCACGGCCACTAGCGGCTCCTACAATGAGCAGTTCTTC.

The rearrangement uses TRBV13 and TRBJ2-1; 7 bases map to TRBD1. With V trimmed by 5 bases and J by 7 bases, 14 bases remained unmatched. Germline CDR1 reads PRHDT; CDR2 reads FYEKMQ (reference sequence). The CDR3 runs 16 residues. The CDR3 region has the DNA TGTGCCAGCAGCGCCCAAACAGGGGCAGCCCGGAATGAGCAGTTCTTC. Residues: CASSAQTGAARNEQFF.

The genes are TRBV5-1 and TRBJ2-7, with 9 positions matching TRBD2. The CDR3 length is 15 residues. Germline CDR1 and CDR2: SGHRS and YFSETQ. After removal of 4 bases from V and 4 bases from J, the junction contained 9 bases not matched to a gene. The CDR3 region is CASSPTGLASYEQYF. Written as DNA, the CDR3 is TGCGCCAGCAGCCCGACTGGACTAGCGAGTTACGAGCAGTACTTC.

This clonotype turned up a few times. J is TRBJ1-4 and V is TRBV7-9; 8 bases fit TRBD1. Germline V lookup: CDR1 SEHNR, CDR2 FQNEAQ (reference sequence). The trim removed 5 bases at V and 5 bases at J, leaving 4 bases unmatched. The CDR3 spans 14 residues. The CDR3 DNA is TGTGCCAGCAGCCCAGGGGGCTTAAATGAAAAACTGTTTTTT. Residues: CASSPGGLNEKLFF.

V and J are TRBV25-1 and TRBJ1-2; the match to TRBD1 covers 8 bases. The CDR3 loop spans 20 amino acids. Germline CDR1 MGHDK, CDR2 SYGVNS. The trim removed 1 base at V and 0 bases at J, leaving 16 bases unmatched. CDR3 protein: CASSESHTTMDREANYGYTF. In nucleotides, the CDR3 is TGTGCCAGCAGTGAATCCCACACAACAATGGACAGGGAAGCTAACTATGGCTACACCTTC.

V gene TRBV7-8 combines with J gene TRBJ1-2, with 7 bases fitting TRBD1. The CDR3 is 14 residues long. V dropped 3 bases and J dropped 2; count of bases not matched to a gene: 3. Germline V lookup: CDR1 SGHVS, CDR2 FQNEAQ. CDR3 sequence reads: CASSFTRGNYGYTF. CDR3 nucleotides: TGTGCCAGCAGCTTCACCAGGGGGAACTATGGCTACACCTTC.

This chain joins TRBV5-6 and TRBJ2-1, with D maybe TRBD1 (6 bases). The CDR3 covers 16 residues. V gave up 7 bases and J gave up 5 bases, with 22 bases separating them. Germline CDR1 reads SGHDT; CDR2 reads YYEEEE. CDR3 sequence: CASRLLGYREHNEQFF. Here the CDR3 DNA reads TGTGCCAGCCGACTCCTGGGTTACAGGGAACACAATGAGCAGTTCTTC.

Only a few counts were recorded for this clonotype. CDR3 residues: CAWSVGQGGYEQYF. In DNA, the CDR3 is TGTGCCTGGAGTGTGGGGCAGGGAGGATACGAGCAGTACTTC. The rearrangement uses TRBV30 and TRBJ2-7; a possible D gene is TRBD2 (6 bases). Germline assignment: CDR1 GTSNPN and CDR2 SVGIG (reference sequence). The V and J ends lost 0 bases and 4 bases respectively, with 13 bases between them. CDR3 length equals 14 residues.

This clonotype turned up a few times. The chain joins TRBV11-1 to TRBJ2-3, with D perhaps TRBD2 (5 bases). Germline-derived CDR1 and CDR2 are SGHAT and FQDESV (reference sequence). V lost 0 bases and J lost 0, with 16 bases in between. The CDR3 has 18 amino acids. The CDR3 loop is CASSLAPGAEISTDTQYF. Here the CDR3 DNA reads TGTGCCAGCAGCTTAGCGCCAGGAGCGGAGATAAGCACAGATACGCAGTATTTT.

This clonotype was counted between two and nine times. The rearrangement joins TRBV4-1 to TRBJ2-1; tentatively, D is TRBD2 (5 bases). V was pared by 0 bases and J by 3 bases, with 9 bases between. This CDR3 is 15 amino acids long. Germline values: CDR1 MGHRA, CDR2 YSYEKL. Here the CDR3 DNA reads TGCGCCAGCAGCCAAGAACTAGGACGCTACAATGAGCAGTTCTTC. Encoded protein: CASSQELGRYNEQFF.

In nucleotides, the CDR3 is TGTGCCAGCAGCGTAGGGTTGGGGTACCCGGCTTTCTTT. Its protein is CASSVGLGYPAFF. The gene calls are TRBV9 and TRBJ1-1, with D hard to call. Germline V gene data show CDR1 as SGDLS and CDR2 as YYNGEE. Deletions cut 0 bases from V and 11 bases from J, with 14 bases between. The CDR3 spans 13 residues.

The genes are TRBV3-1 and TRBJ2-1, with 7 positions matching TRBD2. V shed 3 bases and J 5 bases; nucleotides not matched to a gene: 4. Germline V gives CDR1 LGHDT, CDR2 YNNKEL (reference sequence). The CDR3 runs 14 residues. The chain's CDR3 is CASSQSGTNNEQFF. CDR3 nucleotide sequence: TGTGCCAGCAGCCAGAGCGGGACCAACAATGAGCAGTTCTTC.

The chain employs TRBV6-5 and TRBJ2-2; 9 nucleotides match TRBD2. Germline V gives CDR1 MNHEY, CDR2 SVGAGI. V was pared by 2 bases and J by 5 bases, with 9 bases of the junction left unmatched. The CDR3 contains 17 residues. CDR3 in amino acids: CASSYPSSSGGTGELFF. CDR3 DNA sequence: TGTGCCAGCAGTTACCCATCGAGTAGCGGGGGAACCGGGGAGCTGTTTTTT.

Only a few counts were recorded for this clonotype. The chain carries TRBV5-1 and TRBJ2-7, with a weak D call TRBD1 (5 bases). The CDR3 spans 15 residues. V lost 8 bases and J 5 bases, leaving 23 bases between the germline ends. Germline loops: CDR1 SGHRS, CDR2 YFSETQ. The CDR3 DNA follows: TGCGCCAGGAAAGGGGCACACCTCCGGTGGAACGAGCAGTACTTC. It translates to CARKGAHLRWNEQYF.

The V and J genes are TRBV19 and TRBJ2-7; TRBD1 is a possible D gene (7 bases). Deletions cut 3 bases from V and 3 bases from J, with 12 bases between. The CDR3 length is 14 residues. Germline values: CDR1 LNHDA, CDR2 SQIVND (reference sequence). Here the CDR3 DNA reads TGTGCCAGTAGTATCAGGGGGGAGAGCTACGAGCAGTACTTC. Protein: CASSIRGESYEQYF. Full variable domain (missing parts from reference TRBV19 and TRBJ2-7): DGGITQSPKYLFRKEGQNVTLSCEQNLNHDAMYWYRQDPGQGLRLIYYSQIVNDFQKGDIAEGYSVSREKKESFPLTVTSAQKNPTAFYLCASSIRGESYEQYFGPGTRLTVT.

The chain carries TRBV12-3 or TRBV12-4 and TRBJ2-5, with D perhaps being TRBD1 or TRBD2 (5 bases each). V was clipped by 1 base and J by 7 bases, with 19 bases between them. This CDR3 contains 16 residues. The CDR3 DNA reads as TGTGCCAGCAGTTTAGGGGGCCGGGACGGTCCAGGGACCCAGTACTTC. Its translation is CASSLGGRDGPGTQYF.

The chain employs TRBV9 and TRBJ2-7; D ambiguous. The CDR3 is 13 residues long. Trimming left V 2 bases short and J 2 bases short, with 8 bases between. Germline V gene lookup returns CDR1 SGDLS and CDR2 YYNGEE. The CDR3 bases are TGTGCCAGCAGCGTCGGAGACCCCTACGAGCAGTACTTC. Amino acids: CASSVGDPYEQYF.

The rearrangement uses TRBV29-1 and TRBJ2-7; D is unresolved. CDR1 SQVTM and CDR2 ANQGSEA come from the germline V gene. Trimming left V 2 bases short and J 2 bases short, with 7 bases between. This CDR3 region has 12 residues. CDR3 sequence: CSVEQAPYEQYF. Written as DNA, the CDR3 is TGCAGCGTTGAACAGGCACCCTACGAGCAGTACTTC.

J is TRBJ2-5 and V is TRBV25-1; possibly TRBD2 for D (5 bases). Germline CDR1 is MGHDK and CDR2 is SYGVNS. The CDR3 consists of 15 residues. V was trimmed by 5 bases and J by 5 bases, leaving 18 bases between them. The chain's CDR3 is CASSSSSNSRETQYF. The CDR3 DNA follows: TGTGCCAGCAGTTCCTCTAGCAACTCCCGGGAGACCCAGTACTTC.